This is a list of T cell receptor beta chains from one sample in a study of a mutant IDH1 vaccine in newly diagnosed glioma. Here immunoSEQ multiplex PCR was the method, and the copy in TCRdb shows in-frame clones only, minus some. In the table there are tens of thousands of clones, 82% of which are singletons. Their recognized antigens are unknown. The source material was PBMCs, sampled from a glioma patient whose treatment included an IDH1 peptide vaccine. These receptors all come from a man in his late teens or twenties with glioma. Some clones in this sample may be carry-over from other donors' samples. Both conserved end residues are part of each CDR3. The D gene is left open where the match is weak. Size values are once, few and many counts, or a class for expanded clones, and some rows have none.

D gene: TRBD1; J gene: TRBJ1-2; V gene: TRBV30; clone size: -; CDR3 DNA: TGTGCCTGGAGTGTACACAGGGGAAACTATGGCTACACCTTC; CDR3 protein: CAWSVHRGNYGYTF
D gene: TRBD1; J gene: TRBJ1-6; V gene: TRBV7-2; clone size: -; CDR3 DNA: TGTGCCAGCAGCTTAATCAGGGGGGATAATTCACCCCTCCACTTT; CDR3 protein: CASSLIRGDNSPLHF
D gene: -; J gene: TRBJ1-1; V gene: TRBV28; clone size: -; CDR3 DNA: TGTGCCAGCAGACCTCAGGGGAGAACTGAAGCTTTCTTT; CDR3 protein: CASRPQGRTEAFF
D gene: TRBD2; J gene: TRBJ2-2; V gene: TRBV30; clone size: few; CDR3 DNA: TGTGCCTGGACTAGCGGGGGGTCGGGCCCCGGGGAGCTGTTTTTT; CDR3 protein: CAWTSGGSGPGELFF
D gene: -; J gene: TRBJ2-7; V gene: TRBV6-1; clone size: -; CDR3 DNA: TGTGCCAGCAGGAACGGGGGTACGAGCGAGCAGTACTTC; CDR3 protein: CASRNGGTSEQYF
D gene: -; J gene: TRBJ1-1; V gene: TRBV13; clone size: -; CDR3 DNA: TGTGCCAGCAGCCTCTTAGGAGGGTTGGGCAACACTGAAGCTTTCTTT; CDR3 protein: CASSLLGGLGNTEAFF
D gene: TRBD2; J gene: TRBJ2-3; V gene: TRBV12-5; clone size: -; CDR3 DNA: TGTGCTAGTGGTAGGACTAGCGGGGGCTTGTATACGCAGTATTTT; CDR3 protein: CASGRTSGGLYTQYF
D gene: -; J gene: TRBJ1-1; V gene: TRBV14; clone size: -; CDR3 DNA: TGTGCCAGCAGCCAAGATTTACCTAACGGACTAGGGGGAAACACTGAAGCTTTCTTT; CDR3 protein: CASSQDLPNGLGGNTEAFF
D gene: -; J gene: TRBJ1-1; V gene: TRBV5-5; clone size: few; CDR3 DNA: TGTGCCAGCAGCTCCCCGGGGACCGTTGAAGCTTTCTTT; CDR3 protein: CASSSPGTVEAFF
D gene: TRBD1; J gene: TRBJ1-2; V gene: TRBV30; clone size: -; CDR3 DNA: TGTGCCTGGAGCGGACCCGGGACAGTAGACTATGGCTACACCTTC; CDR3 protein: CAWSGPGTVDYGYTF
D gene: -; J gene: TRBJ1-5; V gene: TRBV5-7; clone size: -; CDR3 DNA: TGTGCCAGCAGCTTGCGGTTCCTGAAAGCCAGCAATCAGCCCCAGCATTTT; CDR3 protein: CASSLRFLKASNQPQHF
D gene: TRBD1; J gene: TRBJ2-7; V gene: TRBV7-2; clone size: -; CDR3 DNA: TGTGCCAGCAGCTTAGTAGGACAGGGGGCGGGCTACGAGCAGTACTTC; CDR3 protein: CASSLVGQGAGYEQYF
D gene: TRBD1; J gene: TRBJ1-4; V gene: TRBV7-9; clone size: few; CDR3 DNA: TGTGCCAGCAGCTTAGGGACCGGGACAGGGTCCGAAAAACTGTTTTTT; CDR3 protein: CASSLGTGTGSEKLFF
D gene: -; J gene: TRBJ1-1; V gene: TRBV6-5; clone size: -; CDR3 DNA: TGTGCCAGCAGTTCCTACAGGGCCGGGAACACTGAAGCTTTCTTT; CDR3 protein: CASSSYRAGNTEAFF
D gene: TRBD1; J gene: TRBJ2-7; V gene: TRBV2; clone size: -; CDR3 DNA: TGTGCCAGCAGTGAAGCGGGGACAGGGGCCCACGAGCAGTACTTC; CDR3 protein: CASSEAGTGAHEQYF
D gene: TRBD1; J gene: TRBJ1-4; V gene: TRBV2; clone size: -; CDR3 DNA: TGTGCCAGCAGTGAGTTGGGACAGAGGAATGAAAAACTGTTTTTT; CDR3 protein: CASSELGQRNEKLFF
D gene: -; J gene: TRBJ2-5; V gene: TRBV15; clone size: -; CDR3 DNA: TGTGCCACCAGCAGAGAAACGGGAATCCAAGAGACCCAGTACTTC; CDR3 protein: CATSRETGIQETQYF
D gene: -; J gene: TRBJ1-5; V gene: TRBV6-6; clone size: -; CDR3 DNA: TGTGGGTCACACAGGGATGGCAATCAGCCCCAGCATTTT; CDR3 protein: CGSHRDGNQPQHF
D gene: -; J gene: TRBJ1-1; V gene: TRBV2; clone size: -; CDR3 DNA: TGTGCCAGTATGCCGTTGACCATGAACACTGAAGCTTTCTTT; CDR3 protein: CASMPLTMNTEAFF
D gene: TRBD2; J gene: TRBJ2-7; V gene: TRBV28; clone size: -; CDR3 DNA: TGTGCCAGCAGTATCATAGCGGGAGTTCTCGAGCAGTACTTC; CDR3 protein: CASSIIAGVLEQYF
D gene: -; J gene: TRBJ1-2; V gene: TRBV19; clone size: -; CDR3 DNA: TGTGCCAGTACCCTCGGAGGGCGGTGGGGAAACTATGGCTACACCTTC; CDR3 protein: CASTLGGRWGNYGYTF
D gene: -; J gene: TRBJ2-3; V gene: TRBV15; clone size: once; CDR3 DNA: TGTGCCACCAGCAGAGCGGACACCCTTTACACAGATACGCAGTATTTT; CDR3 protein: CATSRADTLYTDTQYF
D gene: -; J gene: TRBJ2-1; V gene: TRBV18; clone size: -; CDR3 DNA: TGTGCCAGCTCACCGAGAAGTAGTCACCAGCCCTACAATGAGCAGTTCTTC; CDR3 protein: CASSPRSSHQPYNEQFF
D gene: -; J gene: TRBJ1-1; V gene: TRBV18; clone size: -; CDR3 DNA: TGTGCCAGCTCACCAACGGGAGGAATCACTGAAGCTTTCTTT; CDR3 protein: CASSPTGGITEAFF
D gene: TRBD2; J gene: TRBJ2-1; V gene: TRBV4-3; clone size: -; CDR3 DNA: TGCGCCAGCAGCCAGGAGCTAGCGGGGGGGCCTTACAATGAGCAGTTCTTC; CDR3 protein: CASSQELAGGPYNEQFF
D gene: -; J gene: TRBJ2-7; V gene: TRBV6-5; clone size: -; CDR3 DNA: TGTGCCAGCAGTTACATCGGACTGGGCTCCTACGAGCAGTACTTC; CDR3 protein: CASSYIGLGSYEQYF